This TCR beta chain originates from a study of blood T cell repertoires in COVID-19. The wider study: The United States, Italy and Spain supplied acute and convalescent COVID-19 samples. The analysed material was cDNA or gDNA that came from T cells, B-cell-depleted T cells, or PBMCs.

This CDR3 has 16 amino acids. Germline CDR1 is SGHRS and CDR2 is YFSETQ. Trimming cost V 2 bases and J 0 bases, with 14 bases left between them. Per the study methods: Researchers report that nucleated cell counts were estimated from reference gene primer amplification. Assay: immunoSEQ multiplex PCR; the TCRdb copy retains only in-frame clones and omits some. The DNA was the basis for D and trimming; V, J and clone size are from that table. The repertoire holds about 74,000 clones, with 78% as singletons. This clonotype was obtained from a human donor in a cohort sampled during active COVID-19. The material sequenced was peripheral blood. The chain recombines TRBV5-1 with TRBJ1-1, with D possibly TRBD1 on 6 matching bases. DNA of the CDR3: TGCGCCAGCAGCTTAACGGACAGAAATATGAACACTGAAGCTTTCTTT. The encoded protein is CASSLTDRNMNTEAFF.